This TCR beta chain was retrieved from a study of blood T cells in healthy people across ages. A sample-barcoded 5' primer and a J-beta primer mix were used in a second PCR of roughly 6 to 11 cycles. Each CDR3 protein is one row after TCRdb ran MiXCR on the 5' RACE reads. Among more than 1,400,000 distinct CDR3 sequences listed, roughly 40% were seen once. The CDR3 contains 15 residues. V was trimmed by 6 bases and J by 5 bases, leaving 18 bases between them. The V gene's germline CDR1 is MNHEY and CDR2 SVGAGI. The sample consisted of blood. The receptor's source is a woman between 18 and 29 years old in good health. The genes are TRBV6-5 and TRBJ2-3; possibly TRBD2 for D (6 bases). The CDR3 here is CASREVVAGLDTQYF. DNA of the CDR3: TGTGCCAGCAGGGAGGTGGTGGCGGGACTAGATACGCAGTATTTT.